Each of the 13 T cell receptor beta chains below was sequenced from the same sample in a study of spatial heterogeneity in lung cancer. The time point: blood at routine non-recurrence follow-up after resection. TCRdb re-analysed the 5' RACE reads in MiXCR, keeping a single row per CDR3 protein. The table lists 72,000 or so distinct CDR3 sequences, around 9.3% of them singletons. The input for sequencing was PBMCs, taken at follow-up. The receptors shown here come from a female donor with early-stage non-small cell lung cancer.

This clonotype was seen a few times. This sequence joins TRBV9 and TRBJ2-5, with 8 positions matching TRBD1. From germline, CDR1 is SGDLS and CDR2 YYNGEE. The junction had 10 bases not matched to a gene; V was cut back by 2 bases and J by 4 bases. The CDR3 totals 16 residues. The CDR3 DNA reads as TGTGCCAGCAGCGTGTACCAAGACAGGGGCGTAGAGACCCAGTACTTC. It specifies CASSVYQDRGVETQYF. Combining the CDR3 with reference TRBV9 and TRBJ2-5 gives the whole variable domain DSGVTQTPKHLITATGQRVTLRCSPRSGDLSVYWYQQSLDQGLQFLIQYYNGEERAKGNILERFSAQQFPDLHSELNLSSLELGDSALYFCASSVYQDRGVETQYFGPGTRLLVL.

This clonotype was counted many times. The chain joins TRBV24-1 to TRBJ2-1; D ambiguous. Between the trimmed V and J ends, which lost 3 bases and 7 bases, there was a span of 12 bases. The CDR3 consists of 14 residues. Germline V CDR1 and CDR2: KGHDR, SFDVKD. In DNA, the CDR3 is TGTGCCACCAGTGATACTTTAAAATCGAATGAGCAGTTCTTC. Its protein is CATSDTLKSNEQFF.

This clonotype occurred many times. V and J are TRBV27 and TRBJ2-1; TRBD1 agrees at 9 bases. J gave up 8 bases and V 3 bases, and 5 bases lay outside the gene matches. Germline V CDR1 and CDR2: MNHEY, SMNVEV (reference sequence). This CDR3 has 14 amino acids. CDR3 sequence (DNA): TGTGCCAGCAGTTTCTCACAGGGGGCATATGAGCAGTTCTTC. Translated, it gives CASSFSQGAYEQFF.

This clonotype was seen ten or more times. V is TRBV5-1 and J is TRBJ2-7, with D perhaps TRBD1 or TRBD2 (5 bases each). V was shortened by 1 base and J by 1 base, with 15 bases between the two germline ends. Germline loops: CDR1 SGHRS, CDR2 YFSETQ. The CDR3 has 16 residues. CDR3 sequence reads: CASSLYGGEGSYEQYF. The CDR3 DNA reads TGCGCCAGCAGCTTGTATGGGGGAGAGGGGTCCTACGAGCAGTACTTC.

J is TRBJ1-1 and V is TRBV27; D perhaps matches TRBD1 (6 bases). Trimming removed 7 bases from V and 4 bases from J, with 16 bases in between. CDR1 MNHEY and CDR2 SMNVEV come from the germline V gene (reference sequence). The CDR3 runs 14 residues. In DNA, the CDR3 is TGTGCCAGCACCCCACAGGGAGTTGTCACTGAAGCTTTCTTT. Translating gives CASTPQGVVTEAFF.

This clonotype was seen many times. This chain uses TRBV7-9 with TRBJ2-3; TRBD2 aligns across 14 bases. Germline assignment: CDR1 SEHNR and CDR2 FQNEAQ (reference sequence). V dropped 6 bases and J dropped 0; count of bases not matched to a gene: 2. The CDR3 runs 16 residues. The CDR3 is CASRRLAGGSTDTQYF. CDR3 DNA: TGTGCCAGCAGAAGACTAGCGGGAGGGAGCACAGATACGCAGTATTTT.

Ten or more counts support this clonotype. This rearrangement joins TRBV7-6 to TRBJ2-1; a weak D match, TRBD1 (6 bases). The germline CDR1 and CDR2 sequences are SGHVS and FNYEAQ. V was shortened by 5 bases and J by 6 bases, with 8 bases between the two germline ends. CDR3 length: 12 amino acids. CDR3 nucleotide sequence: TGTGCCAGCAGCCAGGGGTTCAATGAGCAGTTCTTC. It yields the protein CASSQGFNEQFF.

CDR3 nucleotides: TGCGCCAGCAGCTTGGTAGCCCAGAACACCGGGGAGCTGTTTTTT. It codes for CASSLVAQNTGELFF. The chain links TRBV5-1 to TRBJ2-2; D is uncertain. V was clipped by 0 bases and J by 1 base, with 7 bases between them. Germline loops: CDR1 SGHRS, CDR2 YFSETQ. This CDR3 region has 15 residues.

This clonotype was seen repeatedly, ten times or more. This CDR3 is CASSAPGTEKETQYF. The CDR3 region has the DNA TGTGCCAGCAGTGCCCCTGGGACAGAGAAAGAGACCCAGTACTTC. This chain uses TRBV12-3 or TRBV12-4 with TRBJ2-5; 7 bases line up with TRBD1. This CDR3 contains 15 residues. V was clipped by 5 bases and J by 3 bases; unmatched bases: 9.

This clonotype has only a few counts. The chain joins TRBV5-1 to TRBJ2-3; a possible D gene is TRBD2 (5 bases). The V end lost 5 bases, the J end lost 0 bases, and 13 bases lay between the germline ends. This CDR3 has 15 residues. The germline gives CDR1 SGHRS, CDR2 YFSETQ. The CDR3 DNA follows: TGCGCCAGCAGAAACGGGATCGCTAGCACAGATACGCAGTATTTT. It codes for CASRNGIASTDTQYF.

This chain links TRBV20-1 with TRBJ2-7; 7 bases fit TRBD2. In germline, CDR1 is DFQATT, CDR2 SNEGSKA (reference sequence). The V gene end was trimmed by 0 bases and the J gene end by 6 bases; junction bases not matched to a gene: 14. The CDR3 has 16 residues. The CDR3: CSARDPGGRGGGEQYF. DNA of the CDR3: TGCAGTGCTAGAGATCCGGGCGGGAGAGGCGGAGGCGAGCAGTACTTC.

This clonotype was detected ten times or more. The chain employs TRBV4-2 and TRBJ2-7, with 12 bases fitting TRBD2. Germline assignment: CDR1 LGHNA and CDR2 YNFKEQ. V lost 3 bases to trimming and J lost 5 bases; unmatched junction nucleotides: 5. CDR3 length equals 15 residues. In nucleotides, the CDR3 is TGTGCCAGCAGCCAGGCTAGCGGGAGGGTTAACGAGCAGTACTTC. Its translation is CASSQASGRVNEQYF.

In its sample, this clonotype was seen many times. V usage is TRBV14 and J usage is TRBJ2-1; TRBD2 might be the D (6 bases). Trimming removed 2 bases at V and 6 bases at J, with 8 bases between. Germline V lookup: CDR1 SGHDN, CDR2 FVKESK. The CDR3 consists of 13 residues. The CDR3: CASSQTSPNEQFF. The CDR3 nucleotides read TGTGCCAGCAGCCAAACTAGCCCCAATGAGCAGTTCTTC.